The 27 T cell receptor beta chains reported below all come from one sample, sequenced in a study of T cells expressing NK-cell markers. Reanalyzing the 5' RACE reads, TCRdb keeps one entry per CDR3 protein, without DNA. The sample table includes roughly 300,000 distinct CDR3 sequences. The sequenced sample was blood T cells: a sorted CD56 or NKG2C T cell subset, CD4+ or CD8+ T cells, or bulk PBMC T cells (not recorded which). These receptors were taken from a woman aged 18-69 years in good health.

The rearrangement uses TRBV12-3 or TRBV12-4 and TRBJ2-7; TCRdb selects TRBD1, and the lack of DNA leaves this call unchecked. The CDR3 sequence is 12 residues long. The CDR3: CASGKGTYEQYF.

The V gene is TRBV7-2, the J gene TRBJ1-2. Germline assignment: CDR1 SGHTA and CDR2 FQGNSA. There are 13 residues in the CDR3. The CDR3 protein is CASSLAQSYGYTF.

The J gene is TRBJ2-5, the V gene TRBV11-2; TCRdb's assignment of TRBD1 cannot be checked, as there is no DNA. Looked up from germline, CDR1 is SGHAT and CDR2 is FQNNGV. This CDR3 is 13 amino acids long. The CDR3 region is CASSSDRVETQYF.

The chain uses TRBV27 and TRBJ2-5; TCRdb's D call of TRBD1 is untestable without DNA. The CDR3 covers 13 residues. Germline CDR1 reads MNHEY; CDR2 reads SMNVEV (reference sequence). Here the CDR3 reads CASKTRGSETQYF.

The rearrangement joins TRBV30 to TRBJ2-1; TCRdb picks TRBD1, but there is no DNA to check that call. Germline lookup yields CDR1 GTSNPN and CDR2 SVGIG (reference sequence). This CDR3 has 12 residues. The CDR3 reads CAWNPRVGEQFF. The whole variable domain, filled in from reference TRBV30 and TRBJ2-1, reads SQTIHQWPATLVQPVGSPLSLECTVEGTSNPNLYWYRQAAGRGLQLLFYSVGIGQISSEVPQNLSASRPQDRQFILSSKKLLLSDSGFYLCAWNPRVGEQFFGPGTRLTVL.

The chain carries TRBV29-1 and TRBJ2-1; without DNA, the TCRdb call of TRBD1 cannot be checked. The CDR3 length is 12 residues. Germline values: CDR1 SQVTM, CDR2 ANQGSEA. This CDR3 is CSGRDSDNEQFF.

This chain uses TRBV7-2 with TRBJ2-7; as DNA is missing, the TRBD2 call by TCRdb cannot be tested. The CDR3 has 15 residues. Germline CDR1 and CDR2: SGHTA and FQGNSA. The chain's CDR3 is CASSLEGLGNYEQYF.

This chain uses TRBV12-3 or TRBV12-4 with TRBJ2-4; TCRdb's D call, TRBD1, is unchecked because there is no DNA. CDR3 size: 13 residues. CDR3 region: CASSKSTVNIQYF.

The chain combines TRBV12-3 or TRBV12-4 with TRBJ2-6. The CDR3 spans 14 residues. This chain's CDR3 is CASRRPSGANVLTF.

This chain links TRBV20-1 with TRBJ2-1; the TCRdb call, TRBD2, lacks DNA for checking. The CDR3 sequence is 14 residues long. Per germline, CDR1 DFQATT and CDR2 SNEGSKA (reference sequence). CDR3 protein: CSAMGLAGSNEQFF.

The chain employs TRBV7-2 and TRBJ2-4; no DNA is available, so the TRBD1 call from TCRdb remains unchecked. CDR1 is SGHTA and CDR2 is FQGNSA in the germline V gene. CDR3 length equals 15 residues. This chain's CDR3 is CASSLDPVAKNIQYF.

The chain combines TRBV4-2 with TRBJ1-4. CDR3 length: 14 amino acids. Germline V lookup: CDR1 LGHNA, CDR2 YNFKEQ. The CDR3 loop reads CASSQRELNEKLFF.

The chain recombines TRBV7-2 with TRBJ2-3; TCRdb lists TRBD2, though no DNA is available to test this call. The CDR3 runs to 14 residues. Germline lookup yields CDR1 SGHTA and CDR2 FQGNSA. The CDR3 loop reads CASSLGTSGATQYF.

This sequence joins TRBV19 and TRBJ2-7; the D call from TCRdb, TRBD1, cannot be confirmed without DNA. CDR1 is LNHDA and CDR2 is SQIVND in the germline V gene (reference sequence). The CDR3 runs 14 residues. The CDR3 region is CASTARTGNYEQYF.

The rearrangement uses TRBV5-1 and TRBJ2-1. CDR1 and CDR2 (germline): SGHRS, YFSETQ. There are 12 residues in the CDR3. CDR3 amino acids: CASSLGVNEQFF.

This rearrangement joins TRBV20-1 to TRBJ2-1; there is no DNA to check the TCRdb D call of TRBD2. This CDR3 is built from 14 residues. Germline V gives CDR1 DFQATT, CDR2 SNEGSKA (reference sequence). The CDR3 loop reads CSASSGGEDNEQFF.

The chain couples TRBV5-1 to TRBJ1-1; TCRdb's D call of TRBD1 is untestable without DNA. CDR1 and CDR2 from the germline V gene are SGHRS and YFSETQ. The CDR3 loop spans 16 amino acids. The CDR3 is CASSPRTGGGNTEAFF.

V and J are TRBV7-9 and TRBJ1-1. Germline CDR1 SEHNR, CDR2 FQNEAQ (reference sequence). This CDR3 is 12 amino acids long. The CDR3 loop is CASSSGQTEAFF. Looking up the rest from reference TRBV7-9 and TRBJ1-1 gives the full variable domain: DTGVSQNPRHKITKRGQNVTFRCDPISEHNRLYWYRQTLGQGPEFLTYFQNEAQLEKSRLLSDRFSAERPKGSFSTLEIQRTEQGDSAMYLCASSSGQTEAFFGQGTRLTVV.

V and J are TRBV20-1 and TRBJ2-1; the D call from TCRdb, TRBD2, cannot be confirmed without DNA. This CDR3 has 14 residues. CDR1 and CDR2 from the germline V gene are DFQATT and SNEGSKA (reference sequence). CDR3 loop: CSAPPGGSYNEQFF.

The rearrangement links TRBV12-3 or TRBV12-4 to TRBJ2-5; TCRdb selects TRBD1, and the lack of DNA leaves this call unchecked. The CDR3 has 14 residues. CDR3 residues: CASSPGTGQETQYF.

This CDR3 is CASSQVDGAGYTF. V usage is TRBV4-3 and J usage is TRBJ1-2. Germline V gives CDR1 LGHNA, CDR2 YSLEER. The CDR3 contains 13 residues.

The chain is built from TRBV29-1 and TRBJ2-1; the TCRdb D gene call, TRBD1, has no DNA to confirm it. This CDR3 spans 17 amino acids. CDR1 SQVTM and CDR2 ANQGSEA come from the germline V gene. CDR3 region: CSVGQRRQGRTGNEQFF.

This chain connects TRBV18 to TRBJ2-5; TCRdb calls TRBD2, which cannot be checked without DNA. The CDR3 is 15 amino acids. Germline V gene data show CDR1 as KGHSH and CDR2 as LQKENI. CDR3 sequence reads: CASSTLRGVGETQYF.

V gene TRBV6-2 or TRBV6-3 combines with J gene TRBJ2-3; absent DNA, TCRdb's TRBD2 call cannot be checked. There are 14 residues in the CDR3. CDR1 is MNHEY and CDR2 is SVGEGT in the germline V gene. This CDR3 reads CASSPLAGTDTQYF.

CDR3 sequence: CASSQDAGFTDTEAFF. V and J are TRBV4-3 and TRBJ1-1; without DNA, the TCRdb call of TRBD1 cannot be checked. The length of the CDR3 is 16 residues. Germline V lookup: CDR1 LGHNA, CDR2 YSLEER.

V and J are TRBV19 and TRBJ1-2; without DNA, the TCRdb call of TRBD1 cannot be checked. Per germline, CDR1 LNHDA and CDR2 SQIVND (reference sequence). This CDR3 region has 14 residues. This CDR3 is CASNDGQGNYGYTF.

The chain couples TRBV11-2 to TRBJ2-7; TCRdb reports TRBD1, a call that lacks DNA to check it against. Germline CDR1 reads SGHAT; CDR2 reads FQNNGV. CDR3 size: 14 residues. The CDR3 here is CASSKGQGAYEQYF.